This TCR beta chain comes out of a study of OX40 agonist ivuxolimab in advanced cancers. Study overall: Partial responses were seen in three patients, one with hepatocellular carcinoma and two with cutaneous melanoma. Study findings and constraints: Near-lowest levels of clonal expansion characterized partial responders at 0.1-3.0 mg/kg. The average count of expanded clones was higher among CD8+ T cells than among CD4+.

The CDR3 spans 15 residues. The germline V and J ends were trimmed by 7 bases and 0 bases, with 13 bases remaining between them. Germline CDR1 MNHEY, CDR2 SMNVEV (reference sequence). Regarding this clone: Its antigen remains unidentified.

Generated by immunoSEQ multiplex PCR, the TCRdb table keeps only in-frame clones and is missing some. The sample records more than 80,000 clones, 94% being singletons. This receptor was obtained from an adult with an advanced solid tumor such as melanoma, head and neck, liver or kidney cancer. Specimen: CD4+ or CD8+ T cells sorted from blood, collected in a trial of the OX40 agonist ivuxolimab. The J gene is TRBJ1-5, the V gene TRBV27, with unresolved D. The CDR3 coding sequence is TGTGCCAGCACCCCATATATGAGTAGCAATCAGCCCCAGCATTTT. Residues: CASTPYMSSNQPQHF.